This TCR beta chain was captured by sequencing in a study of identical twins. Study-level results: Researchers reported weaker excess twin sharing in beta out-of-frame sequences.

This clonotype was picked up a small number of times. What it recognizes is unknown. A universal primer site arose from template switching, and cDNA bore unique molecular identifiers. Each CDR3 protein gets one entry after TCRdb re-called the 5' RACE reads with MiXCR. This sample has a few hundred thousand distinct CDR3 sequences, with more than 20% found just once. In addition, the sample was reused for a study of T cells expressing NK-cell markers.

This receptor was obtained from a woman between 18 and 29 years old in good health. The specimen sequenced was CD4+ T cells sorted from blood.

The CDR3 sequence: CASSLPGAETQYF. CDR3 DNA sequence: TGTGCCAGCTCCCTTCCCGGAGCGGAGACCCAGTACTTC. The chain recombines TRBV25-1 with TRBJ2-5; D unresolved. V was pared by 8 bases and J by 5 bases, with 15 bases between. CDR3 length: 13 amino acids. CDR1 and CDR2 (germline): MGHDK, SYGVNS.